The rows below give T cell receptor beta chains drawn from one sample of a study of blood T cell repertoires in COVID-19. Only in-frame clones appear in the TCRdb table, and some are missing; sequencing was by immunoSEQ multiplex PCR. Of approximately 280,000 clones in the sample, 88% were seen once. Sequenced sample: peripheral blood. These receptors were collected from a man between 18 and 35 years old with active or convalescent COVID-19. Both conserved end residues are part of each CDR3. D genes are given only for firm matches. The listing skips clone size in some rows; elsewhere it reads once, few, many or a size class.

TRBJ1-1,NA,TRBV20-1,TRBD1,TGCAGTGCTAGTGTGGCAGGGGGCTGGTACACTGAAGCTTTCTTT,CSASVAGGWYTEAFF
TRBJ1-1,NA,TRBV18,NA,TGTGCCAGCTCACCACTGATTTTGCGGGGAACTGAAGCTTTCTTT,CASSPLILRGTEAFF
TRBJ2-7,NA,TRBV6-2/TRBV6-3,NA,TGTGCCAGCAGTTACGGGACACCCTACGAGCAGTACTTC,CASSYGTPYEQYF
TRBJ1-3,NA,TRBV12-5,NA,TGTGCTAGTGGTCGGGGGTCTTCTGGAAACACCATATATTTT,CASGRGSSGNTIYF
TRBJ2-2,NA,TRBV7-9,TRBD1,TGTGCCAGCAGCTTAGGACAGGGCCAGTACGCCGGGGAGCTGTTTTTT,CASSLGQGQYAGELFF
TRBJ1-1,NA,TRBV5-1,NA,TGCGCCAGCAGCTACCGAACTCTTAGGCCCGAGGTCACTGAAGCTTTCTTT,CASSYRTLRPEVTEAFF
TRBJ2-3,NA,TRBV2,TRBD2,TGTGCCAGCAGTTACGTAGCGGGGGGGACTAGCACAGATACGCAGTATTTT,CASSYVAGGTSTDTQYF
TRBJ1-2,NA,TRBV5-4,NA,TGTGCCAGCAGCTTGGGCAGTAACTATGGCTACACCTTC,CASSLGSNYGYTF
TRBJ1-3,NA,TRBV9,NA,TGTGCCAGCAGCCCGTCGTTTAACACCATATATTTT,CASSPSFNTIYF
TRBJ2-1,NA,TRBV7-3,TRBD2,TGTGCCAGCAGCTTAGGAGGCGGGGGTTACAATGAGCAGTTCTTC,CASSLGGGGYNEQFF
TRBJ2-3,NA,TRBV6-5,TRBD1,TGTGCCAGCAGTAGGACAGGGGGCGAAGGTACGCAGTATTTT,CASSRTGGEGTQYF
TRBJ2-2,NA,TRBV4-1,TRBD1,TGCGCCGGGACAGGGAACACCGGGGAGCTGTTTTTT,CAGTGNTGELFF
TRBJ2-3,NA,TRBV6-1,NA,TGTGCCAGCAGTGAGCGGCTCAAAAACACAGATACGCAGTATTTT,CASSERLKNTDTQYF
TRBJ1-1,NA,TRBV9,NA,TGTGCCAGCAGCGTAAACGTTCGTTCTGAGGAAGCTTTCTTT,CASSVNVRSEEAFF
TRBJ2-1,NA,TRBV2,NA,TGTGCCAGCAGTGGACAGTTACGCTCCTACAATGAGCAGTTCTTC,CASSGQLRSYNEQFF
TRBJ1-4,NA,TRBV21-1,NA,TGTGCCAGCAGCGTAGCCAAGAGGGCCGGAATTTCCGAATCGACTAATGAAAAACTGTTTTTT,CASSVAKRAGISESTNEKLFF
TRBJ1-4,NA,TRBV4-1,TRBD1,TGCGCCAGCAGTAAACAGGGGGCTGAAGAAAAACTGTTTTTT,CASSKQGAEEKLFF
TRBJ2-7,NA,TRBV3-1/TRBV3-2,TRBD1,TGTGCCAGCAGCCATCGGACAGGCGCATGCGAGCAGTACTTC,CASSHRTGACEQYF
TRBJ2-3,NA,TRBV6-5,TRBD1,TGTGCCAGCCGACCGGACTACGGGGACAGGGAGATGCAGTATTTT,CASRPDYGDREMQYF
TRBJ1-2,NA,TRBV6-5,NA,TGTGCCAGCAGTAAAACGACAGGCCGTGGCTACACCTTC,CASSKTTGRGYTF
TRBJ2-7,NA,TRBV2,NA,TGTGCCAGCAGTATTACAACAGGTCCTGAAGGGTACGAGCAGTACTTC,CASSITTGPEGYEQYF
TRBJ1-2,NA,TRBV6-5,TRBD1,TGTGCCAGCAGTACACGGGACAGGGGGGTCTATGGCTACACCTTC,CASSTRDRGVYGYTF
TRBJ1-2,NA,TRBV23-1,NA,TGCGCCAGCAGTCAAATTGTAAGGGGCTCGGGCTACACCTTC,CASSQIVRGSGYTF
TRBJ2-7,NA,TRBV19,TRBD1,TGTGCCAGTAGTCCTAGAGGAGCAGGGGGCATCTACGAGCAGTACTTC,CASSPRGAGGIYEQYF
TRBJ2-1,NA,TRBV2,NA,TGTGCCAGCAGAAGGGGGACCGTTATCTACAATGAGCAGTTCTTC,CASRRGTVIYNEQFF
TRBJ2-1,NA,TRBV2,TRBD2,TGTGCCGGAGATGACGGACTAGCGGAAAACAATGAGCAGTTCTTC,CAGDDGLAENNEQFF
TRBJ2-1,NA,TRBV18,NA,TGTGCCAGCTCACCCGACAGTCACAATGAGCAGTTCTTC,CASSPDSHNEQFF
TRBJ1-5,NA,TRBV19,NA,TGTGCCAGTAGTCTCCGGTGGCAGGCGTCAGGCAATCAGCCCCAGCATTTT,CASSLRWQASGNQPQHF
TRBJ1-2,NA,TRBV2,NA,TGTGCCAGCATCTCCCCTATGGACAAAGAATCTTATGGCTACACCTTC,CASISPMDKESYGYTF
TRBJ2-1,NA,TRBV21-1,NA,TGTGCCAGCAGCAACCGGGACAGGGGGGATGTCTCCTACAATGAGCAGTTCTTC,CASSNRDRGDVSYNEQFF
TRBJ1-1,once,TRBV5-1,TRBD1,TGCGCCAGCAGCTCATGGACAGGGGGCAGGGAGAACACTGAAGCTTTCTTT,CASSSWTGGRENTEAFF
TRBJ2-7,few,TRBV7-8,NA,TGTGCCAGCAGCTTAGCAATCGGCGGAAGCTCCTACGAGCAGTACTTC,CASSLAIGGSSYEQYF
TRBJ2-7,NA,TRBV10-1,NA,TGCGCCAGCAGGCGGGACAGAGGGGCCTACGAGCAGTACTTC,CASRRDRGAYEQYF